This TCR beta chain was observed in a study of shared clonotypes between healthy human individuals. Measured with immunoSEQ multiplex PCR; TCRdb has only the in-frame clones, and not every one. This sample has about 1 million clones, with more than 65% found just once. This CDR3 contains 15 residues. V trimming: 8 bases; J trimming: 8 bases; junction bases outside the gene matches: 12. CDR1 and CDR2 from the germline V gene are LNHDA and SQIVND (reference sequence). This clone was seen only once. Its antigen is not identified. Study-level points and caveats: Sampling covered nothing but blood. Tissue TCR repertoires likely differ from those found in blood.

Healthy and HIV-negative, the adult donors had no recent acute infections or vaccinations. Sequenced material: memory CD4+ T cells sorted from blood. Subset indicated: CD45RA-negative fraction. The rearrangement links TRBV19 to TRBJ1-4; 9 bases match TRBD1. The sequence was obtained from a man between 18 and 29 years old in good health. As DNA, the CDR3 is TGTGCCAGTGTCGCCCGGGACAGGGCTGGCGAAAAACTGTTTTTT. Encoded protein: CASVARDRAGEKLFF.